The source of this T cell receptor (beta chain) is a study of blood T cell repertoires in COVID-19. Looking at the study overall: Donors in the United States, Italy and Spain gave samples during acute or convalescent COVID-19.

V lost 8 bases to trimming and J lost 0 bases, with 5 bases between them. Germline CDR1 reads MDHEN; CDR2 reads SYDVKM. This CDR3 is 13 amino acids long. In the original analysis: It was from reference gene primer amplification that nucleated cell counts were estimated. Clones were read by immunoSEQ multiplex PCR, and TCRdb kept only the in-frame ones, dropping some. V and J calls plus clone size are reproduced from that table; the DNA served to infer D and trimming. The sample has about 200,000 clones; roughly 90% are singletons. The clonotype originates from a woman under 40 with acute COVID-19. Sequenced material: PBMCs or T cells enriched from blood (not recorded which). The gene calls are TRBV28 and TRBJ1-6; a weak D match, TRBD1 (5 bases). The CDR3 nucleotides read TGTGCCAGCGACAGCTCCTATAATTCACCCCTCCACTTT. This gives the protein CASDSSYNSPLHF.